This TCR beta chain is from a study of graft-versus-host responses after intestinal transplantation (dated by TCRdb to about 2021). Concerning the study at large: The transplants that recipients got were multivisceral, liver-intestinal, or isolated intestinal. Donor T cell macrochimerism was defined as a peak of at least 4% donor T cells among recipient peripheral blood mononuclear cells. The cohort enrolled about 23 intestinal transplant recipients, one of whom was a retransplant, and 3 patients without pretransplant specimens were excluded. After intestinal transplantation, graft-versus-host and host-versus-graft alloreactive T cell clones were followed in the graft, circulation and bone marrow using bulk TCR-beta CDR3 sequencing. All recipients received anti-thymocyte globulin induction followed by maintenance tacrolimus and steroids for around three years. Alloreactive clones were identified by sequencing pre-transplant mixed lymphocyte reaction products and comparing them with unstimulated pre-transplant donor and recipient T cells. Instead of going to the commercial service, samples from three later patients were sequenced in-house on an Illumina MiSeq and processed with MiXCR. Results and caveats for the whole study, not just this receptor: The conclusions were limited by the relatively low number and heterogeneity of the intestinal transplant patients. High GvH to HvG T cell clonal ratios were observed in the allografts of patients with donor T cell macrochimerism. Early after transplant, declines in HvG clones were associated with peak levels of circulating GvH clones. GvH clones turned up in recipient bone marrow, with some appearing earlier in ileal mucosa or blood, a pattern consistent with an intestinal mucosal origin.

Interpreted using the paper, the time point label stands for: cells obtained before transplantation from donor or recipient. CD3+CD4+ and CD3+CD8+ populations were FACS-sorted from unstimulated pre-transplant donor and recipient cells taken from spleen or lymph nodes. A note on this clone: The antigen it binds to is not known. Nothing much larger sits one base from this clone, and base qualities are not available. The same CDR3 is also encoded by other DNA sequences in this sample.

Library creation used the immunoSEQ multiplex PCR assay. In most patients, genomic DNA was isolated using the Qiagen DNeasy Blood and Tissue Kit and sent frozen to Adaptive Biotechnologies for TCR sequencing. For most patients, high-throughput TCR-beta CDR3 sequencing of genomic DNA was performed by Adaptive Biotechnologies. The source study handled its data this way. TCR sequencing data were retrieved from Adaptive's ImmunoSEQ software for 18 patients, whereas a few other patients were processed with MiXCR and VDJtools. CD4 versus CD8 sorting errors were corrected by removing sequences found in both subsets at a frequency ratio below 5:1. CDR3 nucleotide sequences shared by donor and recipient were removed because the origin of these sequences could not be assigned. Alloreactive clones required at least 2-fold expansion over unstimulated cells and minimum CFSE-low frequency of 0.002% (template counts) or 0.001% (read counts). A clone was considered mappable if detected in the sequenced pre-transplant spleen, lymph node, or MLR CFSE-low populations of the donor or recipient. Cumulative frequency of alloreactive clones was calculated as a percentage of all sequences weighted by copy number. The source is immuneACCESS, and TCRdb retained only in-frame sequences with V and J called. Part of the clones is not carried over; for the studies checked, unresolved V genes explain less than half of this, and the remainder is unexplained. That table gives V, J and clone size, and the DNA gave D and trimming. The sample records 60,000 to 80,000 clones, 90% of which are singletons. Approximately 1.3% of the sample is taken by the ten largest.

The germline V end is reduced by 4 bases and the J end by 4 bases; junction bases left unmatched: 5. From the cysteine through the phenylalanine, the CDR3 covers 14 amino acids. The entry retains the CDR3 DNA only, 42 bases that are in frame from base 1. Reading the germline V gene gives CDR1 MGHRA and CDR2 YSYEKL. The receptor was isolated from a human donor who received an intestinal transplant. This receptor chain uses TRBV4-1 and TRBJ2-7; the central 9 bases match TRBD1. Material: unstimulated CD8+ T cells sorted from spleen or lymph node cells, obtained before intestinal transplant. The CDR3 region has the sequence CASSPGTGNYEQYF. The DNA sequence is TGCGCCAGCAGCCCCGGGACAGGGAATTACGAGCAGTACTTC.